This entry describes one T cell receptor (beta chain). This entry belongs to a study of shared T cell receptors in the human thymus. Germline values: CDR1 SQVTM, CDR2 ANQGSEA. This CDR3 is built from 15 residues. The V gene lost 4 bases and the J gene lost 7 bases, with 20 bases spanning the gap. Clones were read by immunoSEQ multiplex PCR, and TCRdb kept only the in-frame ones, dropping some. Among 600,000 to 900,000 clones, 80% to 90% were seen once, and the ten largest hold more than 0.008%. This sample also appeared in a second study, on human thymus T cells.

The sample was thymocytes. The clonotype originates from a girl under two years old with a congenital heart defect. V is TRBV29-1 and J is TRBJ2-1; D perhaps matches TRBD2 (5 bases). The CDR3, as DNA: TGCAGCGTTGCAGTCGTAGAGGGTTCGAGGAATGAGCAGTTCTTC. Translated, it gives CSVAVVEGSRNEQFF.